This entry lists 25 T cell receptor delta chains sequenced from one sample in a study of Vγ9Vδ2 T cells in congenital toxoplasmosis (dated by TCRdb to the early 2020s). Sequencing was performed on an Illumina MiSeq. Template-switch reverse transcription with SuperScript II was used to generate cDNA, with TRGC- and TRDC-specific primers combined in a single tube. The TRGC primer was designed for binding to both the TRGC1 and TRGC2 constant genes. TCRdb reprocessed the public reads with the caller CATT; rows with the same DNA were merged afterwards. The sample includes around 820 delta-chain clones, with about 26% observed a single time. Roughly a quarter of the sample is taken by the ten largest. Sequenced material: gamma-delta T cells from blood. The receptors stem from a child younger than 10 born to a mother with Toxoplasma gondii infection during pregnancy, either congenitally infected or uninfected (not recorded which).

This clone is judged large (0.1 to 1%). The chain recombines TRDV1 with TRDJ1; the match to TRDD3 covers 8 bases. After removal of 2 bases from V and 1 base from J, the junction contained 21 bases not matched to a gene. This CDR3 has 21 residues. Germline V CDR1 and CDR2: TSWWSYY, QGS. The CDR3 loop reads CALGEGGSLQRDTQSTDKLIF. The DNA of the CDR3 is TGTGCTCTTGGGGAAGGTGGCTCCCTACAAAGGGATACGCAGAGCACCGATAAACTCATCTTT.

This clone has just a few counts. This DNA translates differently at residue 9 from the TCRdb protein, which is that of a much larger clone; a read error is likely, and the protein shown is the DNA's own translation. The chain uses TRDV1 and TRDJ1, with no clear D. This CDR3 is 17 amino acids long. CDR1 is TSWWSYY, CDR2 QGS, per germline. V lost 3 bases and J 0 bases, leaving 17 bases between the germline ends. The DNA of the CDR3 is TGTGCTCTTGGGGAGGGCTACTTCAGAACGTACACCGATAAACTCATCTTT. It translates to CALGEGYFRTYTDKLIF.

A few counts support this clone. A read error is the likely source, as a far larger clone sits one nucleotide away. Additional DNA sequences in this sample encode the identical CDR3. The V and J genes are TRDV1 and TRDJ1; 13 bases map to TRDD3. The V gene's germline CDR1 is TSWWSYY and CDR2 QGS. There are 22 residues in the CDR3. CDR3 residues: CALGNFLPPKLGDTRGTDKLIF. CDR3 in DNA: TGTGCCCTTGGGAACTTCCTTCCCCCCAAACTGGGGGATACGCGGGGGACCGATAAACTCATCTTT.

In regard to this clone: A single base is all that separates this from a far larger clone, so a read error is likely. The gene calls are TRDV2 and TRDJ1; 13 positions match TRDD3. TCRdb records no J gene; here it was assigned by comparing the DNA to germline. Germline CDR1 is GEAIGNYY and CDR2 is EKD. The J segment lost 0 bases and the V segment lost 0 bases, leaving 12 bases of the junction unmatched. The CDR3 is 20 amino acids. The DNA for the CDR3 is TGTGCCTGTGACACCCTTACTGGGGGATACGCCCCCCAACACACCGATAAACTCATCTTT. It encodes CACDTLTGGYAPQHTDKLIF.

Note on this clone: This is likely an artifact of a read error, given a far larger clone one base away. No V segment was called; the J segment is TRDJ1. The CDR3 is 13 amino acids. CDR3 bases: TGTGCAGCAAGCCTCGACCTTCTGCATAAACTCATCTTT. This gives the protein CAASLDLLHKLIF.

As concerns this clone: A far more abundant clone sits one base away, making this likely a read error. The sample contains more than one DNA sequence encoding this CDR3. The rearrangement links TRDV1 to TRDJ1; 11 bases align to TRDD3. Germline-derived CDR1 and CDR2 are TSWWSYY and QGS. Losses at the gene ends were 3 bases for V and 1 base for J; bases not matched to a gene: 7. The CDR3 has 17 residues. This CDR3 reads CALGELRWGILTDKLIF. CDR3 coding DNA: TGTGCTCTTGGGGAGCTACGCTGGGGGATACTCACCGATAAACTCATCTTT.

As to this clone: TCRdb's protein for this DNA is that of a much larger clone and differs from the translation at residue 3, likely a read error; the protein shown is the DNA translation. The chain links TRDV2 to TRDJ3; D is unclear. The J gene was missing in TCRdb and was found by matching the end of the DNA to germline. The CDR3 covers 18 residues. CDR1 and CDR2 (germline): GEAIGNYY, EKD. The CDR3 DNA sequence: TGTGCCCGTGACACCGAAGCCGAAGCATCCTGGGACACCCGACAGATGTTTTTC. Its protein is CARDTEAEASWDTRQMFF.

This clone rates as large. This sample includes further DNA sequences coding for the same CDR3. This chain uses TRDV2 with TRDJ1; D is unresolved. V lost 0 bases and J 0 bases, leaving 13 bases between the germline ends. The CDR3 sequence is 16 residues long. Per germline, CDR1 GEAIGNYY and CDR2 EKD. Here the CDR3 DNA reads TGTGCCTGTGACACCGTAGGGAAGGGGTACACCGATAAACTCATCTTT. Translating gives CACDTVGKGYTDKLIF.

Turning to this clone: A read error may explain this, as a much larger clone is one base away. The same CDR3 also results from other DNA sequences found in this sample. The genes are TRDV1 and TRDJ1; 8 bases map to TRDD2. The CDR3 extends over 19 amino acids. CDR1 is TSWWSYY and CDR2 is QGS in the germline V gene. The CDR3 loop reads CALGEGLPTSSPGSDKLIF. The CDR3 bases are TGTGCTCTCGGGGAGGGGCTTCCTACGTCTAGCCCTGGGTCCGATAAACTCATCTTT.

By sample fraction, this clone is large. Other DNA sequences in this sample translate to the same CDR3. The chain combines TRDV1 with TRDJ1; TRDD3 matches at 10 bases. The germline V gene encodes CDR1 TSWWSYY and CDR2 QGS. Germline trimming cut 4 bases from V and 0 bases from J; bases unmatched to any gene: 26. This CDR3 has 23 amino acids. CDR3: CALGAPQVRCHRGGYEYTDKLIF. The CDR3 DNA reads as TGTGCTCTTGGGGCCCCTCAAGTTCGGTGCCACAGGGGGGGATACGAGTACACCGATAAACTCATCTTT.

In its sample, this clone was seen a few times. A clone one base away is much larger, so this may be a read error. At the DNA level, this CDR3 is encoded by other sequences in the same sample as well. V is TRDV1 and J is TRDJ1, with 13 bases that match TRDD3. The CDR3 loop spans 23 amino acids. The V gene's germline CDR1 is TSWWSYY and CDR2 QGS. Unmatched junction bases numbered 24, after V lost 0 bases and J lost 5 bases. The CDR3 DNA sequence: TGTGCTCTTGGGGAACTAGCGGTGGGTAACCTACTGGGGGATACGGGGTGCACTGATAAACTCATCTTT. Residues: CALGELAVGNLLGDTGCTDKLIF.

To note about this clone: Being one base from a much bigger clone, this may be a read error. This rearrangement joins TRDV2 to TRDJ1; perhaps TRDD3 as D (6 bases). CDR3 length equals 18 residues. Germline V gene lookup returns CDR1 GEAIGNYY and CDR2 EKD. In nucleotides, the CDR3 is TGTGCCTGTGACACCGTACGGGGGAGCCAAGACGACACCAATAAACTCATCTTT. It is translated as CACDTVRGSQDDTNKLIF.

As regards this clone: Since a far larger clone is one base different, this is likely a read error. The J gene is TRDJ1, the V gene TRDV2; 8 bases are shared with TRDD3. As TCRdb names no J gene, one was assigned here on the basis of a DNA match to germline. Trimming took 0 bases from V and 4 from J; bases not matched to a gene: 0. Germline CDR1 and CDR2: GEAIGNYY and EKD. The CDR3 contains 13 residues. CDR3 sequence (DNA): TGTGCCTGTGACACCTGGGGGATCGATAAACTCATCTTT. Translation gives CACDTWGIDKLIF.

Relative to its sample, this clone is large. The same CDR3 can be traced to other DNA sequences in this sample. The V gene is TRDV3, the J gene TRDJ1; either TRDD2 or TRDD3 may fit D (9 bases each). V gave up 5 bases and J gave up 1 base, with 35 bases separating them. The CDR3 runs 20 residues. Germline V lookup: CDR1 TVYSNPD, CDR2 GDNSRS (reference sequence). The CDR3 bases are TGTGCCCCCAGACCCCCTTCCTACATACGACTGGGGGAAGGCACCGATAAACTCATCTTT. This translates into CAPRPPSYIRLGEGTDKLIF.

A few counts support this clone. TCRdb has a much larger clone's protein, which differs at residue 6 from the translation of this DNA, likely because of a read error; what is shown is the protein translated from the DNA. The chain has TRDV1 and TRDJ1; D gene ambiguous. Germline CDR1 TSWWSYY, CDR2 QGS. The germline V and J ends were trimmed by 3 bases and 0 bases, with 17 bases remaining between them. This CDR3 comprises 17 residues. The CDR3, as DNA: TGTGCTCTTGGGGAGGACTACTTCGGAACGTACACCGATAAACTCATCTTT. The encoded protein is CALGEDYFGTYTDKLIF.

To note about this clone: A clone one base away is much larger, so this may be a read error. This chain joins TRDV3 and TRDJ1; the D gene is possibly TRDD3 (9 bases). TCRdb carries no J gene annotation; the J gene was assigned here by matching the DNA with germline. Germline CDR1 TVYSNPD, CDR2 GDNSRS (reference sequence). This CDR3 is 20 amino acids long. V shed 4 bases and J shed 4 bases, with 37 bases lying between them. The CDR3 DNA is TGTGCCTCCCTTAGTCAATACCGACTTCCTACCTGGGGGATCGGCGATAAACTCATCTTT. This codes for CASLSQYRLPTWGIGDKLIF. Combining the CDR3 with reference TRDV3 and TRDJ1 gives the whole variable domain CDKVTQSSPDQTVASGSEVVLLCTYDTVYSNPDLFWYRIRPDYSFQFVFYGDNSRSEGADFTQGRFSVKHILTQKAFHLVISPVRTEDSATYYCASLSQYRLPTWGIGDKLIFGKGTRVTVEP.

Points on this clone: The likely explanation is a read error, given a far larger clone one base away. The chain couples TRDV2 to TRDJ1; 7 nucleotides match TRDD3. TCRdb lists no J gene, so it was determined here by aligning the DNA to germline. The ends lost 5 bases at V and 5 bases at J; junction bases unmatched: 13. Germline CDR1 is GEAIGNYY and CDR2 is EKD. The CDR3 runs to 15 residues. The DNA of the CDR3 is TGTGCCTGTGGCTTACTGGGGAAGAACGGGGATAAACTCATCTTT. Protein product: CACGLLGKNGDKLIF.

Concerning this clone: It is likely a read error: a sequence one base away is far more abundant. The identical CDR3 is also encoded by other nucleotide sequences in the sample. J gene TRDJ1 was identified, but the V gene was not called. The CDR3 consists of 13 residues. CDR3 loop: CAASLGLLHKLIF. CDR3 sequence (DNA): TGTGCAGCAAGTCTCGGCCTTCTGCATAAACTCATCTTT.

Relative to its sample, this clone is large. V and J are TRDV1 and TRDJ1; 9 nucleotides match TRDD3. J lost 0 bases, V lost 2 bases, and 34 bases had no gene match. Germline V gene data show CDR1 as TSWWSYY and CDR2 as QGS. The CDR3 is made up of 26 amino acids. The CDR3, as DNA: TGTGCTCTTGGGGAAACTTGTGTGGGGTTCTGGTTCCTACCCAGTACTGGGGGACCTTACACCGATAAACTCATCTTT. Protein product: CALGETCVGFWFLPSTGGPYTDKLIF.

In the case of this clone: A far bigger clonotype differs at one base, so this is likely a read error. This CDR3 is also generated by other DNA sequences in the sample. V is TRDV1 and J is TRDJ1; TRDD3 matches 9 bases. V lost 3 bases, J lost 0 bases, and 8 bases stayed unmatched. This CDR3 spans 17 amino acids. Germline V gene lookup returns CDR1 TSWWSYY and CDR2 QGS. Here the CDR3 DNA reads TGTGCTCTTGGGGAGGGGTACTGGGGGACGTACACCGATAAACTCATCTTT. Translated: CALGEGYWGTYTDKLIF.

As concerns this clone: One base separates it from a far larger clone, so it is likely a read error. The chain links TRDV1 to TRDJ3, with TRDD2 identical over 7 bases. Since TCRdb gives no J gene, matching the DNA to germline was used here to assign it. Trimming cost V 5 bases and J 0 bases; bases outside gene matches: 25. The CDR3 totals 24 residues. CDR1 is TSWWSYY and CDR2 is QGS in the germline V gene. CDR3 residues: CALGPTSPAFLLPTSSWDTRQMFF. The CDR3 DNA reads TGTGCTCTTGGGCCAACTTCTCCAGCCTTCCTCCTACCTACCAGCTCCTGGGACACCCGACAGATGTTTTTC.

A word on this clone: A far larger clone is only one base removed, so a read error is likely. The V call is TRDV1, the J call TRDJ1; 10 bases match TRDD3. Germline matching of the DNA provided the J gene here, since TCRdb leaves it blank. Germline loops: CDR1 TSWWSYY, CDR2 QGS. The CDR3 has 22 residues. V was clipped by 1 base and J by 0 bases; unmatched bases: 20. CDR3 in amino acids: CALGERMGYLGDSAVYTDKLIF. CDR3 nucleotide sequence: TGTGCTCTTGGGGAACGGATGGGCTATCTGGGGGATAGTGCGGTCTACACCGATAAACTCATCTTT.

This clone was seen a handful of times. A much larger clone sits a single nucleotide away, making a read error possible. For the J gene the call is TRDJ1; the V gene lacks a call; TRDD3 reflects the table's D call only, with no check against the DNA. The CDR3 runs 22 residues. For the CDR3, the DNA is TGTGCTCTTGGCCCCCTGCTTGAGTACTGGGGGATACTGGCCTTTAACGCCGGTAAACTCATCTTT. The encoded protein is CALGPLLEYWGILAFNAGKLIF.

A few counts support this clone. With a far larger clone one base away, a read error is the likely cause. This rearrangement joins TRDV3 to TRDJ1; D is unclear. Germline-derived CDR1 and CDR2 are TVYSNPD and GDNSRS (reference sequence). The CDR3 covers 15 residues. In DNA, the CDR3 is TGTGCCTTTAATGTTCCCGCAGTGATGCCCGATAAACGCATCTTT. Amino acid sequence: CAFNVPAVMPDKRIF.

Of note for this clone: The TCRdb protein, from a much larger clone, departs from this DNA's translation at residue 16, likely by read error; the protein shown derives from the DNA. No call exists for the J gene, whereas the V gene is TRDV2; no DNA check was done on the table's D call, TRDD3. The CDR3 has 18 residues. From germline, CDR1 is GEAIGNYY and CDR2 EKD. DNA for the CDR3: TGTGCCTGTGACACCGTGCTGGGGGATACGCGAATAACCGATAAACGCATCTTT. Protein product: CACDTVLGDTRITDKRIF.